This T cell receptor (beta chain) was identified in a study of cytomegalovirus exposure and HLA in healthy donors. For this clone: Its antigen is as yet unknown.

When sampled, the donors appeared nominally healthy, though they likely had unrecorded immune exposures. General study points: Some V segments (TRBV6-2 and TRBV6-3 among them) were excluded as indistinguishable. Productive status was seen about 87% or about 30% of the time for most TCR beta V segments in an earlier analysis.

Use of 60 Vbeta and 13 Jbeta primers characterized the PCR. Sequenced by immunoSEQ multiplex PCR; TCRdb stores in-frame clones only, minus some. Among 120,000 to 150,000 clones, around 86% were seen once, and the ten largest hold over 0.95%. This CDR3 spans 14 amino acids. Trimming stripped 5 bases from V and 2 bases from J, with 12 bases between. CDR1 MNHEY and CDR2 SMNVEV come from the germline V gene (reference sequence). Sequenced sample: PBMCs. This chain links TRBV27 with TRBJ2-5, with a tentative D call TRBD2 (5 bases). This receptor was taken from a female donor in good health and CMV-seronegative. The CDR3 nucleotides read TGTGCCAGCAGTCCGGTTACTAGGCAAGAGACCCAGTACTTC. Residues: CASSPVTRQETQYF.